Described below is a single T cell receptor (beta chain) sequence and its context. Antigen unknown. This entry belongs to a study of shared clonotypes between healthy human individuals. Study conclusions and caveats: Generally, naive subsets came out with larger estimated richness than memory subsets. The sharing of about 5% of naive CD4 clonotypes was seen across several donors.

Assay: immunoSEQ multiplex PCR; the TCRdb copy retains only in-frame clones and omits some. In the table there are some 1 million clones, around 74% of which are singletons. Trimming shortened V by 2 bases and J by 1 base, and 14 bases separated the two germline ends. The germline CDR1 and CDR2 sequences are LGHNA and YSLEER. This CDR3 comprises 16 residues. The origin of this receptor is a man aged 18 to 30 in good health. J is TRBJ1-2 and V is TRBV4-3, with a tentative D call TRBD1 (5 bases). Sequenced: memory CD4+ T cells sorted from blood. Subset defined: CD45RA-negative fraction. The CDR3 DNA reads TGCGCCAGCAGCCAACGGGGCGAGTTGGGTAACTATGGCTACACCTTC. Encoded protein: CASSQRGELGNYGYTF.